The 19 T cell receptor beta chains given below trace back to one sample, sequenced in a study of graft-versus-host responses after intestinal transplantation. Libraries were prepared by immunoSEQ multiplex PCR; TCRdb keeps only in-frame clonotypes and omits some of them. The repertoire holds 75,000 to 100,000 clones, with 80% to 95% as singletons. The sequencing used PBMCs, collected about 450 days after intestinal transplant. These receptors were collected from a human patient who received an intestinal transplant, so some T cells may come from the graft donor.

The genes are TRBV14 and TRBJ2-7, with TRBD1 identical over 10 bases. Germline assignment: CDR1 SGHDN and CDR2 FVKESK. The J segment lost 2 bases and the V segment lost 1 base, leaving 5 bases of the junction unmatched. The CDR3 covers 16 residues. The CDR3 bases are TGTGCCAGCAGCCAAGGACCGGGACAGGGGACCTACGAGCAGTACTTC. Residues: CASSQGPGQGTYEQYF.

This clone has more than one count but fewer than ten. The chain joins TRBV9 to TRBJ2-7; possible D gene TRBD1, 6 bases. The V end lost 0 bases, the J end lost 6 bases, and 10 bases lay between the germline ends. The germline gives CDR1 SGDLS, CDR2 YYNGEE. The CDR3 consists of 13 residues. CDR3 residues: CASSVGQGLEQYF. The CDR3 DNA is TGTGCCAGCAGCGTAGGGCAGGGGCTCGAGCAGTACTTC.

The V gene is TRBV19, the J gene TRBJ1-1; 8 positions match TRBD1. The J segment lost 4 bases and the V segment lost 7 bases, leaving 5 bases of the junction unmatched. Looked up from germline, CDR1 is LNHDA and CDR2 is SQIVND (reference sequence). The CDR3 sequence is 13 residues long. CDR3: CASILDRGTEAFF. The CDR3 DNA is TGTGCCAGTATTCTCGACAGGGGCACTGAAGCTTTCTTT.

The table lists this clone with a few counts. J is TRBJ2-2 and V is TRBV7-9; D remains unclear. This CDR3 spans 10 amino acids. V gave up 6 bases and J gave up 7 bases, with 3 bases separating them. Germline CDR1 and CDR2: SEHNR and FQNEAQ (reference sequence). The CDR3 region is CASRGGELFF. For the CDR3, the DNA is TGTGCCAGCAGAGGCGGGGAGCTGTTTTTT. Based on the CDR3 plus reference TRBV7-9 and TRBJ2-2, the full variable domain is DTGVSQNPRHKITKRGQNVTFRCDPISEHNRLYWYRQTLGQGPEFLTYFQNEAQLEKSRLLSDRFSAERPKGSFSTLEIQRTEQGDSAMYLCASRGGELFFGEGSRLTVL.

CDR3 bases: TGTGCCACCAGCAGGAGCGAGACGACAGGGGATCAGCCCCAGCATTTT. It is translated as CATSRSETTGDQPQHF. The chain combines TRBV15 with TRBJ1-5, with 8 bases that match TRBD1. The CDR3 loop spans 16 amino acids. The V gene end was trimmed by 3 bases and the J gene end by 5 bases; junction bases not matched to a gene: 9. The germline gives CDR1 LNHNV, CDR2 YYDKDF (reference sequence).

The rearrangement joins TRBV7-9 to TRBJ1-1; a possible D gene is TRBD1 (5 bases). The CDR3 totals 14 residues. V was shortened by 1 base and J by 8 bases, with 14 bases between the two germline ends. The germline V gene encodes CDR1 SEHNR and CDR2 FQNEAQ (reference sequence). The CDR3 DNA is TGTGCCAGCAGCTTAGTTTTGGGCGGGGGAGAAGCTTTCTTT. This codes for CASSLVLGGGEAFF.

The gene calls are TRBV5-1 and TRBJ2-7, with D hard to call. Per germline, CDR1 SGHRS and CDR2 YFSETQ. This CDR3 region has 11 residues. With 4 bases removed from V and 2 bases from J, the gap between germline ends came to 4 bases. CDR3 sequence reads: CASSAAYEQYF. The CDR3 DNA reads TGCGCCAGCAGCGCAGCCTACGAGCAGTACTTC.

The chain uses TRBV19 and TRBJ2-3; D is unresolved. The CDR3 is 11 amino acids. Trimming removed 5 bases at V and 6 bases at J, with 6 bases between. Per germline, CDR1 LNHDA and CDR2 SQIVND (reference sequence). The DNA for the CDR3 is TGTGCCAGTAGTGTGGGGGATACGCAGTATTTT. Amino acid sequence: CASSVGDTQYF.

J is TRBJ1-4 and V is TRBV6-4; 7 bases agree with TRBD1. This CDR3 has 11 residues. Trimming removed 8 bases from V and 8 bases from J; junction bases left unmatched: 2. The germline V gene has CDR1 MRHNA and CDR2 SNTAGT. CDR3 nucleotides: TGTGCCAGCCGCAGGGGGGAAAAACTGTTTTTT. Translating gives CASRRGEKLFF.

V is TRBV7-6 and J is TRBJ1-5; possibly TRBD1 for D (5 bases). Germline assignment: CDR1 SGHVS and CDR2 FNYEAQ. This CDR3 spans 15 amino acids. V was shortened by 1 base and J by 4 bases, with 11 bases between the two germline ends. The CDR3 reads CASSLGDPFNQPQHF. CDR3 sequence (DNA): TGTGCCAGCAGCTTAGGGGACCCTTTTAATCAGCCCCAGCATTTT.

This CDR3 is CASSLAGEPLEQYF. DNA for the CDR3: TGCGCCAGCAGCTTGGCAGGGGAACCCCTCGAGCAGTACTTC. This chain connects TRBV5-1 to TRBJ2-7; D is perhaps TRBD1 (6 bases). The germline V gene encodes CDR1 SGHRS and CDR2 YFSETQ. V lost 0 bases and J 6 bases, leaving 13 bases between the germline ends. The CDR3 sequence is 14 residues long. The full variable domain, rest sourced from reference TRBV5-1 and TRBJ2-7, is KAGVTQTPRYLIKTRGQQVTLSCSPISGHRSVSWYQQTPGQGLQFLFEYFSETQRNKGNFPGRFSGRQFSNSRSEMNVSTLELGDSALYLCASSLAGEPLEQYFGPGTRLTVT.

This clone was seen a single time. The chain employs TRBV9 and TRBJ2-7; TRBD2 is a possible D gene (6 bases). CDR3 length equals 15 residues. Per germline, CDR1 SGDLS and CDR2 YYNGEE. V gave up 4 bases and J gave up 1 base, with 15 bases separating them. The CDR3 loop reads CASSPRDSPSYEQYF. The CDR3 DNA reads TGTGCCAGCAGCCCCCGGGACTCCCCGTCCTACGAGCAGTACTTC.

With respect to this clone: An end of the junction differs from the germline gene, which may be a read error. V is TRBV7-7 and J is TRBJ2-5; D is ambiguous. The CDR3 spans 13 residues. Germline V gives CDR1 SSHAT, CDR2 FNYEAQ (reference sequence). CDR3 sequence reads: CASSFKGGETQYF. In DNA form, the CDR3 reads TGTGCTAGCAGCTTTAAGGGTGGAGAGACCCAGTACTTC.

CDR3 loop: CASSYGTGGYEQYF. The DNA for the CDR3 is TGTGCCAGCAGTTATGGGACAGGGGGTTACGAGCAGTACTTC. The V call is TRBV27, the J call TRBJ2-7; 11 nucleotides agree with TRBD1. CDR1 MNHEY and CDR2 SMNVEV come from the germline V gene (reference sequence). This CDR3 region has 14 residues. Losses at the gene ends were 4 bases for V and 4 bases for J; bases not matched to a gene: 3.

J is TRBJ2-7 and V is TRBV7-9, with D possibly being TRBD1 or TRBD2 (5 bases each). Germline lookup yields CDR1 SEHNR and CDR2 FQNEAQ (reference sequence). V gave up 3 bases and J gave up 2 bases, with 14 bases separating them. The CDR3 spans 15 residues. CDR3 in DNA: TGTGCCAGCAGCTTTTTGGGGGACCGAACCTACGAGCAGTACTTC. This gives the protein CASSFLGDRTYEQYF.

The gene calls are TRBV10-3 and TRBJ2-2; 9 bases match TRBD1. Looked up from germline, CDR1 is ENHRY and CDR2 is SYGVKD. This CDR3 region has 14 residues. The J segment lost 1 base and the V segment lost 11 bases, leaving 5 bases of the junction unmatched. DNA for the CDR3: TGTGCCTTACGGGACAGGGAGAACACCGGGGAGCTGTTTTTT. Its protein is CALRDRENTGELFF.

The V call is TRBV4-2, the J call TRBJ2-1; 8 nucleotides agree with TRBD2. The CDR3 length is 15 residues. V lost 0 bases and J lost 10; bases outside the gene matches: 8. Germline CDR1 and CDR2: LGHNA and YNFKEQ. This CDR3 reads CASSQDGGGPWEQFF. CDR3 nucleotide sequence: TGTGCCAGCAGCCAAGACGGCGGGGGGCCTTGGGAGCAGTTCTTC.

Comment on this clone: An end of the junction does not agree with germline; a read error may underlie this. The chain joins TRBV7-7 to TRBJ2-3; D might be TRBD2 (5 bases). CDR1 is SSHAT, CDR2 FNYEAQ, per germline (reference sequence). The CDR3 sequence is 16 residues long. The CDR3 spells CASSLGSGSSTDTQYF. The CDR3 nucleotides are TGTGCTAGCAGCTTAGGGTCGGGAAGTAGCACAGATACGCAGTATTTT.

The chain recombines TRBV19 with TRBJ1-1; tentatively, D is TRBD1 (5 bases). CDR1 and CDR2 (germline): LNHDA, SQIVND (reference sequence). Trimming took off 9 bases at V and 1 base at J, with 15 bases between the two ends. The CDR3 totals 14 residues. The CDR3 loop reads CASTTTVKNTEAFF. The CDR3 DNA reads as TGTGCCAGCACCACGACAGTGAAGAACACTGAAGCTTTCTTT.